This TCR beta chain appears in the sequencing data of a study of shared clonotypes between healthy human individuals (dated by TCRdb to 2018 to 2021). In terms of the full investigation: A couple of women and a few men aged 18 to 49 years were included in the cohort. For each donor, three plates each were used for CD4 naive and CD4 memory, two plates were used for CD8 naive, and one plate was used for CD8 memory. The study deeply sequenced blood TCR repertoires of roughly five healthy adults to estimate repertoire size and the extent of clonotype sharing between individuals. To increase sequencing depth and limit assay-specific biases, different laboratories used diverse techniques to prepare libraries and sequence TCR repertoires. Leukapheresis yielded between about 0.8 and 8.9 billion PBMCs per donor.

This clone has just a few counts. What antigen it recognizes has not been identified. Qualities for individual bases were not recorded, and no much larger clone is one base off. Healthy HIV-negative adults with no recently reported acute infections or vaccinations were included as donors. All donors were Caucasian adults living in Nashville, Tennessee, USA. CD4+ T cells were enriched through magnetic negative selection, after which naive cells were positively selected on CD45RA and the remaining negative fraction served as the memory subset. Blood was obtained by leukapheresis, after which PBMCs were separated by Ficoll-Histopaque density gradient centrifugation and cryopreserved in liquid nitrogen vapor phase. Analytical flow cytometry was used to check the purity and quantity of each magnetically sorted T cell population. From each sorted fraction, genomic DNA was isolated and quantified by UV absorbance on a Nanodrop 2000c.

TCR CDR3 regions were amplified from genomic DNA by multiplex PCR using the deep immunoSEQ assay. Extracted genomic DNA from each cell subset was spread evenly across all wells of several immunoSEQ 96-well plates, with each plate serving as a replicate. For sorted subsets, roughly 190 ng of genomic DNA, equivalent to roughly 30,000 T cell genomes, went into each replicate PCR. The purified libraries were quantified using a Qubit 3.0 fluorometer, sized with a Bioanalyzer 2100, and then quantified again using the KAPA Library Quantification kit. Every immunoSEQ 96-well plate was sequenced on a separate single-read 150-cycle Illumina NextSeq 550 flow cell. As for the original processing: The immunoSEQ output contained only junctional sequences without quality scores, so filtering could not match that applied to full-length reads. To assign V/J genes and CDR3, sequences were annotated against IMGT germline references using PyIR, a Python wrapper for IgBLAST v1.9. Any read was removed if the V/J assignment was weak (E-value above 1e-6), the CDR3 was missing, or the read contained stop codons, out-of-frame junctions, or ambiguous translated residues. V3J clonotypes were defined as sequences sharing the same inferred V gene, J gene, and CDR3 amino acid sequence. Percentage overlap between repertoires was calculated by dividing the number of shared unique clonotypes by the size of the smaller repertoire. RTK rarefaction, the Chao1 estimator, and Recon v2.1 estimates of unobserved clonotypes were used to assess repertoire richness. Generation probabilities were computed with OLGA for all TCRbeta clonotypes obtained by the gDNA method from several donors. This immuneACCESS table, as held by TCRdb, lists in-frame sequences with V and J called but not all clones. Of the missing ones, under half trace to an unresolved V gene in checked studies; the others have no known cause. V, J and clone size were drawn from that table, and D and trimming were deduced from the DNA. Across this sample there are about a million clones, with over 60% seen only once. Nearly 1.5% of the sample is in the top ten clones.

On the study overall, not on this receptor specifically: Sampling was limited to blood, and TCR repertoires in tissue likely differ from TCR repertoires in blood. Even with the large sequencing depth, rarefaction of the sorted-subset datasets indicated that sequencing was incomplete. Estimated clonotype richness was generally larger for naive than for memory subsets. Pairwise subsampling led to the expectation that sequencing depth would affect the degree of clonotype sharing among donors. Because the study included a small number of donors, the genetic and exposure-history diversity represented was limited. When several donors were compared, the shared fraction of clonotypes was around 5.1% for naive CD4, roughly 3.3% for naive CD8, roughly 2.5% for memory CD4, and 0.4% for memory CD8. Higher generation probabilities were observed for clonotypes shared by all four sorted-subset donors than for non-shared clonotypes.

CDR1 ENHRY and CDR2 SYGVKD are derived from the germline V gene. The CDR3 runs 13 amino acids, cysteine and phenylalanine included. The CDR3 DNA has 39 bases and is translated from base 1. Trimming costs V 4 bases and J 4 bases, and their ends lie 8 bases apart. This chain joins TRBV10-3 to TRBJ1-5; a tentative D match to TRBD1 spans 6 bases. The TCR originated in a man younger than 30 in good health. Material: memory CD4+ T cells sorted from blood. The sample's cell subset or site label, decoded: CD45RA-negative fraction. The DNA is TGTGCCATCAGTGGGACAGAGAATCAGCCCCAGCATTTT. This sequence encodes CAISGTENQPQHF.